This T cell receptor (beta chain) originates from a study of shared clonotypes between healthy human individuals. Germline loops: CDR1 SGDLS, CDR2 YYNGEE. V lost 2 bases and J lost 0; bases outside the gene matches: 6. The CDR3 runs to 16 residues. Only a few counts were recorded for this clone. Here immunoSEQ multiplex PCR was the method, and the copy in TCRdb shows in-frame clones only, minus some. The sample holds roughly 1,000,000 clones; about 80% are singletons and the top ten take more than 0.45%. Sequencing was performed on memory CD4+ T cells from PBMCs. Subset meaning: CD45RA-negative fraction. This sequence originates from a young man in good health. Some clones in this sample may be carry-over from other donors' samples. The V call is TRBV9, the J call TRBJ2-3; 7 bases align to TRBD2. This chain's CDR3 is CASSVLAVTSTDTQYF. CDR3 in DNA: TGTGCCAGCAGCGTTCTAGCGGTTACTAGCACAGATACGCAGTATTTT. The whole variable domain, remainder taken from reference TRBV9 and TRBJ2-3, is DSGVTQTPKHLITATGQRVTLRCSPRSGDLSVYWYQQSLDQGLQFLIQYYNGEERAKGNILERFSAQQFPDLHSELNLSSLELGDSALYFCASSVLAVTSTDTQYFGPGTRLTVL.